Each of the 11 T cell receptor beta chains below was sequenced from the same sample in a study of T cell responses to AZD1222 COVID-19 vaccine. Assay used: immunoSEQ multiplex PCR; TCRdb lists only in-frame clones, some missing. The sample lists under 150,000 clones; about 90% were seen once. Sample: peripheral blood, taken on day 0 of AZD1222 vaccination. Receptors originate from an adult in good health.

The chain carries TRBV9 and TRBJ2-7, with 7 bases fitting TRBD2. Germline values: CDR1 SGDLS, CDR2 YYNGEE. Unmatched junction bases numbered 6, after V lost 0 bases and J lost 6 bases. This CDR3 has 14 amino acids. The CDR3 here is CASSVAMGGAEQYF. The CDR3 DNA is TGTGCCAGCAGCGTAGCTATGGGAGGGGCCGAGCAGTACTTC.

CDR3 nucleotide sequence: TGTGCCAGCTCACCAACCCTCGACAATGAGCAGTTCTTC. As protein: CASSPTLDNEQFF. V usage is TRBV18 and J usage is TRBJ2-1; D not resolved. CDR1 is KGHSH, CDR2 LQKENI, per germline. V lost 2 bases, J lost 5 bases, and 7 bases lay in between. The CDR3 covers 13 residues.

The J gene is TRBJ1-6, the V gene TRBV7-9, with no clear D. The germline CDR1 and CDR2 sequences are SEHNR and FQNEAQ (reference sequence). The CDR3 contains 12 residues. Trimming took off 2 bases at V and 9 bases at J, with 5 bases between the two ends. CDR3 DNA sequence: TGTGCCAGCAGCTTAATCGGTTCACCCCTCCACTTT. As protein: CASSLIGSPLHF.

V gene TRBV9 combines with J gene TRBJ1-3; D is possibly TRBD1 (6 bases). The V end was cut by 3 bases, the J end by 2 bases, with 21 bases between. Germline V gene data show CDR1 as SGDLS and CDR2 as YYNGEE. This CDR3 is 18 amino acids long. CDR3 DNA sequence: TGTGCCAGCAGCGCCGAGCCCGTGACGGGGGCTGCTGGAAACACCATATATTTT. This sequence encodes CASSAEPVTGAAGNTIYF.

V usage is TRBV5-1 and J usage is TRBJ2-2, with no clear D. V was shortened by 0 bases and J by 0 bases, with 6 bases between the two germline ends. The length of the CDR3 is 15 residues. Per the germline V gene, CDR1 is SGHRS and CDR2 is YFSETQ. CDR3 region: CASSLGPTNTGELFF. In DNA form, the CDR3 reads TGCGCCAGCAGCTTGGGACCGACGAACACCGGGGAGCTGTTTTTT.

This chain links TRBV7-9 with TRBJ2-2; 9 positions agree with TRBD1. CDR3 length: 13 residues. The germline CDR1 and CDR2 sequences are SEHNR and FQNEAQ (reference sequence). V trimming: 6 bases; J trimming: 5 bases; junction bases outside the gene matches: 1. The CDR3 coding sequence is TGTGCCAGCAGGACAGGGGGAACCGGGGAGCTGTTTTTT. Protein sequence: CASRTGGTGELFF.

The chain uses TRBV6-5 and TRBJ1-4, with D tentatively TRBD1 (6 bases). With 6 bases removed from V and 7 bases from J, the gap between germline ends came to 12 bases. The germline V gene has CDR1 MNHEY and CDR2 SVGAGI. This CDR3 has 13 amino acids. The chain's CDR3 is CASRRGTGEKLFF. The CDR3 region has the DNA TGTGCCAGCAGAAGGGGGACGGGTGAAAAACTGTTTTTT.

The chain has TRBV5-1 and TRBJ1-1; TRBD1 might be the D (5 bases). V was pared by 3 bases and J by 11 bases, with 17 bases between. This CDR3 spans 13 amino acids. In germline, CDR1 is SGHRS, CDR2 YFSETQ. This chain's CDR3 is CASSSEPSWGAFF. Written as DNA, the CDR3 is TGCGCCAGCAGCTCCGAGCCCTCCTGGGGCGCTTTCTTT.

The rearrangement uses TRBV5-6 and TRBJ2-3; 7 bases match TRBD2. V lost 3 bases to trimming and J lost 6 bases; unmatched junction nucleotides: 10. The CDR3 is made up of 15 amino acids. Germline V gene sequence: CDR1 SGHDT, CDR2 YYEEEE. CDR3 region: CASSYPGTGGDTQYF. In DNA form, the CDR3 reads TGTGCCAGCAGCTATCCCGGGACCGGGGGGGATACGCAGTATTTT.

As DNA, the CDR3 is TGTGCCAGTAGTATGGTGGGGCAAGAGACCCAGTACTTC. Protein: CASSMVGQETQYF. V gene TRBV19 combines with J gene TRBJ2-5, with D hard to call. The V gene's germline CDR1 is LNHDA and CDR2 SQIVND (reference sequence). The CDR3 runs to 13 residues. Trimming took off 3 bases at V and 2 bases at J, with 7 bases between the two ends. Full variable domain (remainder filled in from reference TRBV19 and TRBJ2-5): DGGITQSPKYLFRKEGQNVTLSCEQNLNHDAMYWYRQDPGQGLRLIYYSQIVNDFQKGDIAEGYSVSREKKESFPLTVTSAQKNPTAFYLCASSMVGQETQYFGPGTRLLVL.

The chain recombines TRBV12-3 or TRBV12-4 with TRBJ1-2; D gene ambiguous. The V and J ends lost 7 bases and 5 bases respectively, with 11 bases between them. This CDR3 has 12 amino acids. The CDR3: CASTKDAYGYTF. The CDR3 DNA sequence: TGTGCCAGCACCAAGGATGCTTATGGCTACACCTTC.